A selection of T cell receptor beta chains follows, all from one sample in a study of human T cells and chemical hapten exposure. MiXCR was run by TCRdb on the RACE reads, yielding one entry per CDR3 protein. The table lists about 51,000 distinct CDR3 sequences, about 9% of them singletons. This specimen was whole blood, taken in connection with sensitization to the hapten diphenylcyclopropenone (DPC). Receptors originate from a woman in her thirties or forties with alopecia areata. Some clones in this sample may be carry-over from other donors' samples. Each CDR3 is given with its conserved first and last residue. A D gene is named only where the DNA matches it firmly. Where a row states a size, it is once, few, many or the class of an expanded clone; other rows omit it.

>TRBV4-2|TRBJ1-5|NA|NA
CASSQVGRAGDNQPQHF
TGTGCCAGCAGCCAAGTCGGCAGGGCCGGGGACAATCAGCCCCAGCATTTT
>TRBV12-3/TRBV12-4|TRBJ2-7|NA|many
CASSQGYHEQYF
TGTGCCAGCAGCCAGGGGTACCACGAGCAGTACTTC
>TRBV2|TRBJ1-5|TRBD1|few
CASHRTGRQPQHF
TGTGCCAGCCATAGGACAGGGCGGCAGCCCCAGCATTTT
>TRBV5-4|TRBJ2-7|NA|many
CASSDGTSEQYF
TGTGCCAGCAGCGACGGGACATCCGAGCAGTACTTC
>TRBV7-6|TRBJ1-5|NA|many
CASSLAGDTSNQPQHF
TGTGCCAGCAGCTTAGCGGGGGACACAAGCAATCAGCCCCAGCATTTT
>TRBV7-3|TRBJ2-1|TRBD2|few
CASSLGTRQFF
TGTGCCAGCAGCTTGGGGACTAGGCAGTTCTTC
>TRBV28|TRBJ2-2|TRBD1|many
CASRGGQGEVGELFF
TGTGCCAGCAGGGGGGGACAGGGTGAGGTCGGGGAGCTGTTTTTT
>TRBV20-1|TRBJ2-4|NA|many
CSATPDGGNIQYF
TGCAGTGCTACCCCGGACGGGGGAAACATTCAGTACTTC
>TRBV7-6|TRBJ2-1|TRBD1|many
CASSRGKTGGMRIGDNEQFF
TGTGCCAGCAGCCGCGGAAAGACAGGGGGCATGAGAATAGGGGACAATGAGCAGTTCTTC
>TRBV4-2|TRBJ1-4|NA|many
CASSRSPNEKLFF
TGTGCCAGCAGCAGGAGCCCCAATGAAAAACTGTTTTTT
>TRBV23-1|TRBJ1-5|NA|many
CASSQAPADSNQPQHF
TGCGCCAGCAGTCAGGCCCCAGCAGACAGCAATCAGCCCCAGCATTTT
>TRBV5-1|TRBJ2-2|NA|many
CASSPSGTVPGELFF
TGCGCCAGCAGCCCTTCCGGGACGGTCCCCGGGGAGCTGTTTTTT
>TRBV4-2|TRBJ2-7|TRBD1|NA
CASSHGQGINEQYF
TGTGCCAGCAGCCACGGACAGGGGATTAACGAGCAGTACTTC
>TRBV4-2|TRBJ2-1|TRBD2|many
CASSPRTSGGRYEQFF
TGTGCCAGCAGCCCCCGGACTAGCGGGGGAAGGTATGAGCAGTTCTTC
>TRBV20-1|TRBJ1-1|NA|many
CSAGKPSNTEAFF
TGCAGTGCGGGGAAACCGTCGAACACTGAAGCTTTCTTT
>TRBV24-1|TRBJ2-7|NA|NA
CATSELKDRYRSYEQYF
TGTGCCACCAGTGAACTTAAAGACAGGTACCGCTCCTACGAGCAGTACTTC
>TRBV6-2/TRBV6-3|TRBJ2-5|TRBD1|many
CASSYPGQDQETQYF
TGTGCCAGCAGTTACCCCGGACAGGACCAAGAGACCCAGTACTTC
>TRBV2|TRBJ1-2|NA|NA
CASRSSSSLYGYTF
TGTGCCAGCAGGTCGTCCTCGAGTCTTTATGGCTACACCTTC
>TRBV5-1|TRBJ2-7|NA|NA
CASSPGLGGDEQYF
TGCGCCAGCAGCCCGGGACTAGGGGGCGACGAGCAGTACTTC
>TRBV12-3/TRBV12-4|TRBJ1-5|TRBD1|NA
CASSPRQGGRPQHF
TGTGCCAGCAGTCCCCGACAGGGGGGAAGGCCCCAGCATTTT
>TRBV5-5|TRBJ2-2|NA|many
CASSRSYTGELFF
TGTGCCAGCAGCAGGAGCTACACCGGGGAGCTGTTTTTT
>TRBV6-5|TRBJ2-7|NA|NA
CASGTGSYEQYF
TGTGCCAGCGGGACTGGGAGCTACGAGCAGTACTTC
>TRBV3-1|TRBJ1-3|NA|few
CASSQNVGYSGNTIYF
TGTGCCAGCAGCCAAAATGTGGGGTACTCTGGAAACACCATATATTTT
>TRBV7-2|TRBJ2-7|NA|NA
CASSPGAGYEQYF
TGTGCCAGCAGCCCTGGGGCGGGGTACGAGCAGTACTTC
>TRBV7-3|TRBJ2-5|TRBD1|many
CASSLGQGGQETQYF
TGTGCCAGCAGCCTTGGACAGGGGGGGCAAGAGACCCAGTACTTC
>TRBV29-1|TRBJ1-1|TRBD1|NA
CSADRAEAFF
TGCAGCGCCGACAGGGCTGAAGCTTTCTTT
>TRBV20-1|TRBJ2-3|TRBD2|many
CSARGPSGGEQITDTQYF
TGCAGTGCTAGGGGCCCTAGCGGGGGGGAGCAAATCACAGATACGCAGTATTTT
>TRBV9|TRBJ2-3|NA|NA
CASSVGTTDTQYF
TGTGCCAGCAGCGTAGGAACTACAGATACGCAGTATTTT
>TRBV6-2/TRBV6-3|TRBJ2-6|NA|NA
CASSPVGVLSSGANVLTF
TGTGCCAGCAGCCCCGTGGGGGTACTCAGCTCTGGGGCCAACGTCCTGACTTTC
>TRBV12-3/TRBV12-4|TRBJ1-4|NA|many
CASSLGQPVPEKLFF
TGTGCCAGCAGTTTAGGGCAGCCGGTGCCCGAAAAACTGTTTTTT
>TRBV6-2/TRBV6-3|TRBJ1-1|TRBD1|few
CASSSNRGNTEAFF
TGTGCCAGCAGTTCAAACAGGGGGAACACTGAAGCTTTCTTT
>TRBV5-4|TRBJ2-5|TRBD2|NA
CASSPSGPQETQYF
TGTGCCAGCAGTCCTAGCGGGCCCCAAGAGACCCAGTACTTC
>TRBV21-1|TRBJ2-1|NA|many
CASSKGGQGWTYNEQFF
TGTGCCAGCAGCAAGGGGGGACAGGGATGGACCTACAATGAGCAGTTCTTC
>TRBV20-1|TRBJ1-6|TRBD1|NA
CSASRGQLNSPLHF
TGCAGTGCTAGTCGGGGACAGCTGAATTCACCCCTCCACTTT
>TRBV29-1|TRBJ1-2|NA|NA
CSADTGPRGYTF
TGCAGCGCCGACACCGGGCCCCGCGGCTACACCTTC
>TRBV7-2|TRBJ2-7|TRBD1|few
CASSSGTGAIYEQYF
TGTGCCAGCAGCTCCGGGACAGGGGCAATCTACGAGCAGTACTTC
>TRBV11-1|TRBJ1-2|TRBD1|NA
CASSSDRDQSYGYTF
TGTGCCAGCAGCTCCGACAGGGATCAATCCTATGGCTACACCTTC
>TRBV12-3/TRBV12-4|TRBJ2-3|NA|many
CASTITPTGTDTQYF
TGTGCCAGCACCATAACCCCCACAGGCACAGATACGCAGTATTTT
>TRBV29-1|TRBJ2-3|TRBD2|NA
CSVDRRGAGTDTQYF
TGCAGCGTTGACCGGCGGGGGGCGGGCACAGATACGCAGTATTTT
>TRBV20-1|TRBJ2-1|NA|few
CSAEGPLSYNEQFF
TGCAGTGCCGAAGGTCCCCTCTCCTACAATGAGCAGTTCTTC
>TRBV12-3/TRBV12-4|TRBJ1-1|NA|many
CASSRNSLMNTEAFF
TGTGCCAGCAGCCGGAACAGCCTAATGAACACTGAAGCTTTCTTT
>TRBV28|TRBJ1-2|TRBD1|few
CASLQGNPYGYTF
TGTGCCAGTCTACAGGGGAACCCCTATGGCTACACCTTC
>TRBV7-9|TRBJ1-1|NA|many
CASSLPHREGTEAFF
TGTGCCAGCAGCTTACCGCACAGGGAAGGAACTGAAGCTTTCTTT
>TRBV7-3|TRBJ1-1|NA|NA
CASSLEWGDTEAFF
TGTGCCAGCAGCTTAGAGTGGGGGGACACTGAAGCTTTCTTT
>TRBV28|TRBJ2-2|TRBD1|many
CASSASTGAYGELFF
TGTGCCAGCAGCGCATCGACAGGGGCATACGGGGAGCTGTTTTTT
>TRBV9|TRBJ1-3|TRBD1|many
CASSRMPTGVPGNTIYF
TGTGCCAGCAGCCGTATGCCGACAGGGGTTCCTGGAAACACCATATATTTT
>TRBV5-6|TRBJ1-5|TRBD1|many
CASSDTGGQPQHF
TGTGCCAGCAGCGACACAGGGGGTCAGCCCCAGCATTTT
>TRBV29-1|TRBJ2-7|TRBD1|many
CSVGDSSPNHEQYF
TGCAGCGTGGGGGACAGCTCACCCAACCACGAGCAGTACTTC
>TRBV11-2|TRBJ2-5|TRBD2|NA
CASSLAQGGSETQYF
TGTGCCAGCAGCTTAGCCCAGGGAGGGAGTGAGACCCAGTACTTC
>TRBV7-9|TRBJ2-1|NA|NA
CASSPGQLANEQFF
TGTGCCAGCAGCCCAGGACAGCTAGCCAATGAGCAGTTCTTC